These 22 T cell receptor beta chains originate from one sample sequenced in a study of graft-versus-host responses after intestinal transplantation. Both intraepithelial and lamina propria lymphocytes were released by processing graft tissue. TCRdb's table, derived via immunoSEQ multiplex PCR, lists solely in-frame clones and lacks some. The sample yields about 60,000 clones, around 90% seen once. The sample was ileum tissue, taken approximately 370 days after transplant. These receptors all stem from a human patient who received an intestinal transplant, so some T cells may come from the graft donor.

The chain uses TRBV2 and TRBJ2-7, with 10 bases lining up with TRBD2. The trim removed 8 bases at V and 0 bases at J, leaving 13 bases unmatched. The length of the CDR3 is 17 residues. Germline assignment: CDR1 SNHLY and CDR2 FYNNEI. As DNA, the CDR3 is TGTGCCAGCGGGGAGGTCCTAGCGGGGGACCCCTCCTACGAGCAGTACTTC. This codes for CASGEVLAGDPSYEQYF.

The V gene is TRBV30, the J gene TRBJ2-2; TRBD2 matches 10 bases. Germline CDR1 and CDR2: GTSNPN and SVGIG (reference sequence). The trim removed 2 bases at V and 7 bases at J, leaving 7 bases unmatched. This CDR3 region has 15 residues. The CDR3, as DNA: TGTGCCTGGAGTTTGCTAGCGGGAGCCAGCGGGGAGCTGTTTTTT. It encodes CAWSLLAGASGELFF.

The chain combines TRBV2 with TRBJ1-4; TRBD1 matches at 7 bases. V shed 6 bases and J 0 bases; nucleotides not matched to a gene: 4. Per the germline V gene, CDR1 is SNHLY and CDR2 is FYNNEI. The CDR3 has 15 amino acids. The CDR3 DNA reads as TGTGCCAGCAGGCGGGACAGTGCAACTAATGAAAAACTGTTTTTT. It is translated as CASRRDSATNEKLFF.

The chain joins TRBV30 to TRBJ2-7; 8 bases fit TRBD1. J gave up 0 bases and V 5 bases, and 3 bases lay outside the gene matches. The CDR3 totals 13 residues. In germline, CDR1 is GTSNPN, CDR2 SVGIG (reference sequence). This chain's CDR3 is CAWDRGSSYEQYF. The DNA of the CDR3 is TGTGCCTGGGACAGGGGAAGCTCCTACGAGCAGTACTTC.

V and J are TRBV30 and TRBJ1-2; TRBD1 might be the D (6 bases). The V end was cut by 5 bases, the J end by 2 bases, with 9 bases between. Germline V gene data show CDR1 as GTSNPN and CDR2 as SVGIG (reference sequence). This CDR3 region has 12 residues. This CDR3 reads CAWGGHNYGYTF. CDR3 bases: TGTGCCTGGGGGGGACACAACTATGGCTACACCTTC.

This chain connects TRBV2 to TRBJ1-2; D uncertain. Germline V CDR1 and CDR2: SNHLY, FYNNEI. The length of the CDR3 is 15 residues. V was cut by 4 bases and J by 3 bases, with 15 bases left in between. CDR3 coding DNA: TGTGCCAGCAGTGTACAATCGGTGACGGACTATGGCTACACCTTC. This encodes CASSVQSVTDYGYTF. The whole variable domain, filled in from reference TRBV2 and TRBJ1-2, reads EPEVTQTPSHQVTQMGQEVILRCVPISNHLYFYWYRQILGQKVEFLVSFYNNEISEKSEIFDDQFSVERPDGSNFTLKIRSTKLEDSAMYFCASSVQSVTDYGYTFGSGTRLTVV.

The V call is TRBV6-5, the J call TRBJ1-5; D unresolved. From germline, CDR1 is MNHEY and CDR2 SVGAGI. This CDR3 is 13 amino acids long. V was clipped by 4 bases and J by 2 bases, with 6 bases between them. The CDR3 is CASSFDRNQPQHF. The CDR3 region has the DNA TGTGCCAGCAGTTTTGATCGCAATCAGCCCCAGCATTTT.

The chain has TRBV5-4 and TRBJ1-6; TRBD1 agrees at 7 bases. The CDR3 is 16 residues long. Germline V gene data show CDR1 as SGHNT and CDR2 as YYREEE (reference sequence). The trim removed 0 bases at V and 10 bases at J, leaving 10 bases unmatched. This chain's CDR3 is CASSLERKAGGSPLHF. The DNA of the CDR3 is TGTGCCAGCAGCTTGGAGAGGAAGGCAGGGGGATCACCCCTCCACTTT.

This chain joins TRBV6-5 and TRBJ1-1, with D possibly matching TRBD1 (5 bases). Trimming removed 7 bases at V and 4 bases at J, with 16 bases between. The germline gives CDR1 MNHEY, CDR2 SVGAGI. The CDR3 spans 14 residues. Here the CDR3 DNA reads TGTGCCAGCAACGCCCAGGGCGGAATCACTGAAGCTTTCTTT. It specifies CASNAQGGITEAFF.

CDR3 coding DNA: TGTGCCAGCAGAGAGACTAGTCTGATTCCGGACGAGCAGTACTTC. This encodes CASRETSLIPDEQYF. The chain carries TRBV6-5 and TRBJ2-5; a possible D gene is TRBD2 (6 bases). The J call is in doubt because the DNA end fits TRBJ2-7 better. Germline CDR1 and CDR2: MNHEY and SVGAGI. The CDR3 is 15 amino acids.

The chain combines TRBV7-3 with TRBJ1-6, with a tentative D call TRBD1 (6 bases). CDR3 size: 14 residues. Germline CDR1 and CDR2: SGHTA and FQGTGA. Trimming removed 2 bases at V and 7 bases at J, with 9 bases between. The CDR3 nucleotides read TGTGCCAGCAGCTTAGAAGGGGGGAATTCACCCCTCCACTTT. It codes for CASSLEGGNSPLHF.

This clone was seen only a few times. The rearrangement links TRBV10-3 to TRBJ2-7; 7 bases align to TRBD1. The CDR3 loop spans 16 amino acids. J gave up 3 bases and V 0 bases, and 8 bases lay outside the gene matches. CDR1 and CDR2 (germline): ENHRY, SYGVKD. The DNA of the CDR3 is TGTGCCATCAGTGAGTCGAGCGACAGGGCAGGCTACGAGCAGTACTTC. It specifies CAISESSDRAGYEQYF.

CDR3 residues: CASTPDRETQYF. The CDR3 region has the DNA TGTGCCAGCACCCCGGATCGAGAGACCCAGTACTTC. V gene TRBV7-6 combines with J gene TRBJ2-5; no clear D. There are 12 residues in the CDR3. The germline gives CDR1 SGHVS, CDR2 FNYEAQ. V was pared by 7 bases and J by 4 bases, with 10 bases between.

The V call is TRBV7-3, the J call TRBJ2-5, with 8 bases matching TRBD2. In germline, CDR1 is SGHTA, CDR2 FQGTGA. The CDR3 spans 13 residues. The V gene end was trimmed by 6 bases and the J gene end by 5 bases; junction bases not matched to a gene: 5. This CDR3 is CASSTGGAETQYF. In DNA form, the CDR3 reads TGTGCCAGCAGTACCGGGGGGGCGGAGACCCAGTACTTC.

On this clone itself: Distinct nucleotide sequences in the sample also encode this CDR3. In nucleotides, the CDR3 is TGCGCCAGCAGCTTGGGGAAAGAGACCCAGTACTTC. This gives the protein CASSLGKETQYF. The gene calls are TRBV5-1 and TRBJ2-5; D unresolved. The V end was cut by 0 bases, the J end by 3 bases, with 3 bases between. The CDR3 spans 12 residues. Germline V gene data show CDR1 as SGHRS and CDR2 as YFSETQ.

V and J are TRBV4-1 and TRBJ2-5; tentatively, D is TRBD1 or TRBD2 (7 bases each). The CDR3 totals 15 residues. V shed 4 bases and J shed 4 bases, with 16 bases lying between them. The germline V gene has CDR1 MGHRA and CDR2 YSYEKL. Here the CDR3 reads CASSPQGGGGETQYF. For the CDR3, the DNA is TGCGCCAGCAGCCCTCAGGGGGGGGGCGGAGAGACCCAGTACTTC.

V and J are TRBV6-1 and TRBJ2-5; D remains ambiguous. V was pared by 3 bases and J by 11 bases, with 7 bases between. The germline gives CDR1 MNHNS, CDR2 SASEGT. This CDR3 is built from 10 residues. For the CDR3, the DNA is TGTGCCAGCAGTGAGCCAGAGCAGTACTTC. This gives the protein CASSEPEQYF.

This clone was seen more than once but under ten times. This rearrangement joins TRBV6-1 to TRBJ1-1; D is uncertain. V lost 8 bases and J lost 4, with 8 bases in between. The CDR3 loop spans 11 amino acids. The germline V gene encodes CDR1 MNHNS and CDR2 SASEGT. CDR3 in DNA: TGTGCCAGCCGTCGAGGCACTGAAGCTTTCTTT. Translating it yields CASRRGTEAFF.

CDR3 loop: CASSQGHFQETQYF. DNA for the CDR3: TGTGCCAGCAGTCAGGGACACTTCCAAGAGACCCAGTACTTC. The chain recombines TRBV6-5 with TRBJ2-5, with D possibly matching TRBD1 (6 bases). This CDR3 is 14 amino acids long. Germline CDR1 and CDR2: MNHEY and SVGAGI. V was clipped by 5 bases and J by 1 base, with 11 bases between them.

Remarks on this clone: The same CDR3 is also encoded by other DNA sequences in this sample. The rearrangement links TRBV27 to TRBJ2-7, with 11 bases identical to TRBD2. This CDR3 is built from 15 residues. Trimming at V came to 2 bases and at J to 6 bases, leaving 6 bases not matched to a gene. The germline V gene has CDR1 MNHEY and CDR2 SMNVEV (reference sequence). CDR3 loop: CASSLGSGRAGEQYF. For the CDR3, the DNA is TGTGCCAGCAGTTTAGGTAGCGGGAGGGCCGGCGAGCAGTACTTC.

The table lists this clone with a few counts. This chain connects TRBV6-1 to TRBJ2-7; D not resolved. The CDR3 contains 13 residues. Per the germline V gene, CDR1 is MNHNS and CDR2 is SASEGT. Deletions cut 7 bases from V and 2 bases from J, with 12 bases between. Written as DNA, the CDR3 is TGTGCCAGCATGGGCGGAGCCACCTACGAGCAGTACTTC. Its translation is CASMGGATYEQYF.

The chain has TRBV28 and TRBJ1-5, with no clear D. The V end was cut by 3 bases, the J end by 7 bases, with 16 bases between. The CDR3 is 15 amino acids. The germline CDR1 and CDR2 sequences are MDHEN and SYDVKM. The CDR3 nucleotides are TGTGCCAGCAGTTTTACCGGGCCCGGGATCCAGCCCCAGCATTTT. This translates into CASSFTGPGIQPQHF.